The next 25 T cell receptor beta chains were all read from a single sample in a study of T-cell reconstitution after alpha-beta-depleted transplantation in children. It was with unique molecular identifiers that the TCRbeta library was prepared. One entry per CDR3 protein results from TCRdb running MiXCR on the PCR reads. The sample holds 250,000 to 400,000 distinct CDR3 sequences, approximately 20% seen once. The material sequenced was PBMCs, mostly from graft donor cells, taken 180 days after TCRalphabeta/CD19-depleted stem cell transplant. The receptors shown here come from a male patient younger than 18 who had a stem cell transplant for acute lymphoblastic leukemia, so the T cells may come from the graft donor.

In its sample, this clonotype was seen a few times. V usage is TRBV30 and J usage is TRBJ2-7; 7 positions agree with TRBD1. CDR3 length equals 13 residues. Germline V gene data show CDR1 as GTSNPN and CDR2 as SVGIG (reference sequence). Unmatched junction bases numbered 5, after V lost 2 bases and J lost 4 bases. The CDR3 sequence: CAWSPGGYYEQYF. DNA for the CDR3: TGTGCCTGGAGTCCAGGGGGATATTACGAGCAGTACTTC.

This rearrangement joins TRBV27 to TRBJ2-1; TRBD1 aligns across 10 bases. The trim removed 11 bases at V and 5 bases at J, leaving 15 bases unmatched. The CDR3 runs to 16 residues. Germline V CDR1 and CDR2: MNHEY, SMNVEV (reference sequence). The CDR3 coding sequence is TGTGCCGGCTGTTCAGGTGTGGACAGGGGGGACAATGAGCAGTTCTTC. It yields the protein CAGCSGVDRGDNEQFF.

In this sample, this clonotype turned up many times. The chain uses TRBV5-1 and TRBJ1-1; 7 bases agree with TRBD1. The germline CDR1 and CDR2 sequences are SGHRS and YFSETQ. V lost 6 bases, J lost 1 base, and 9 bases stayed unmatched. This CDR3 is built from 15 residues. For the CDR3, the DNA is TGCGCCAGCACCCCCAGGGGGTCGGAGAACACTGAAGCTTTCTTT. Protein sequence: CASTPRGSENTEAFF.

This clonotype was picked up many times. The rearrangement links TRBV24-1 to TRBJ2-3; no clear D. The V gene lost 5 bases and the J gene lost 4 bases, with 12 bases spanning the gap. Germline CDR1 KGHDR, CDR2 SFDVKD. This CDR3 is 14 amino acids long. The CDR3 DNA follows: TGTGCCACCAGTGGCCGGAATGGGGCAGATACGCAGTATTTT. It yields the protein CATSGRNGADTQYF.

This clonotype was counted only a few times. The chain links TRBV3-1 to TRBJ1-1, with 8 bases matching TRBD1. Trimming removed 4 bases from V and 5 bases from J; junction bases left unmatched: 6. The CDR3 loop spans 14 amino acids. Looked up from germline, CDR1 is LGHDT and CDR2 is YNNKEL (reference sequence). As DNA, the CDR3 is TGTGCCAGCAGCCCCTTCCGACAGGGGACTGAAGCTTTCTTT. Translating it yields CASSPFRQGTEAFF.

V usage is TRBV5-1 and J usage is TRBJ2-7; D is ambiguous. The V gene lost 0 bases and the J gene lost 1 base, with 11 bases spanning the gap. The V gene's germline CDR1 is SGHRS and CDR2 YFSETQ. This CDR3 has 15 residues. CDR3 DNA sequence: TGCGCCAGCAGCTTGGAAGTCTCTCTTTCCTACGAGCAGTACTTC. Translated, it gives CASSLEVSLSYEQYF.

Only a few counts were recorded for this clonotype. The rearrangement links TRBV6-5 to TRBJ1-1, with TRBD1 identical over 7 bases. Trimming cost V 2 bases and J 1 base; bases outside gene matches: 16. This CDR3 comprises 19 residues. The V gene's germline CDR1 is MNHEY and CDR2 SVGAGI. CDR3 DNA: TGTGCCAGCAGTTACACCCGTCTCCCCCGGGACAGCCAGAACACTGAAGCTTTCTTT. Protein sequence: CASSYTRLPRDSQNTEAFF.

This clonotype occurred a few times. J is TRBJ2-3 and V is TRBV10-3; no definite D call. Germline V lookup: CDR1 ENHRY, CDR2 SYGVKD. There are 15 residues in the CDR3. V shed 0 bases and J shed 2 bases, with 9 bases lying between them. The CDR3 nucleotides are TGTGCCATCAGTGAGTCGAAGGTGCTCACAGATACGCAGTATTTT. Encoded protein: CAISESKVLTDTQYF.

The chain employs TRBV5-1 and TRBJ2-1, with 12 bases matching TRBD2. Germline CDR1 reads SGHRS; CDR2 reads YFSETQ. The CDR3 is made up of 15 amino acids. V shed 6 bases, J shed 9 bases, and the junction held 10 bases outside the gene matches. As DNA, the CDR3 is TGCGCCAGCACCCCTCAAGGACTAGCGGGACGTGAGCAGTTCTTC. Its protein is CASTPQGLAGREQFF.

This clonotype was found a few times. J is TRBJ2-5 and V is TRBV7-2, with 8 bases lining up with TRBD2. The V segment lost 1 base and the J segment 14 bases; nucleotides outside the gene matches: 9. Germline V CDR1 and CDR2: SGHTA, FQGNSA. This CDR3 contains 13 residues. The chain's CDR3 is CASSLGRSGISYF. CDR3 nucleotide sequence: TGTGCCAGCAGCTTAGGGCGTAGCGGGATAAGCTACTTC.

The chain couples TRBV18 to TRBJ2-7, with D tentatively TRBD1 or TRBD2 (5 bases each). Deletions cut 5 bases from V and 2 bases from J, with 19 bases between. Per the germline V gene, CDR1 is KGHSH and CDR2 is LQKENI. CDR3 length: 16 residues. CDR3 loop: CASSSMTGTGAYEQYF. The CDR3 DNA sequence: TGTGCCAGCTCATCGATGACCGGGACCGGAGCCTACGAGCAGTACTTC.

The CDR3 region is CSARLAGGPWNEQFF. CDR3 DNA: TGCAGTGCTCGCCTAGCGGGAGGGCCTTGGAATGAGCAGTTCTTC. The chain has TRBV20-1 and TRBJ2-1; 12 bases line up with TRBD2. CDR1 and CDR2 (germline): DFQATT, SNEGSKA (reference sequence). V dropped 5 bases and J dropped 7; count of bases not matched to a gene: 9. The CDR3 extends over 15 amino acids.

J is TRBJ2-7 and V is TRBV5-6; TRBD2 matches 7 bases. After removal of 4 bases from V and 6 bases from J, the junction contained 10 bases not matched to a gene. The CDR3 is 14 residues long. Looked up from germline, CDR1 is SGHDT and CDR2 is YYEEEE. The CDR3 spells CASSATSVNREQYF. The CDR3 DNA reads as TGTGCCAGCAGCGCAACTAGCGTGAACCGCGAGCAGTACTTC.

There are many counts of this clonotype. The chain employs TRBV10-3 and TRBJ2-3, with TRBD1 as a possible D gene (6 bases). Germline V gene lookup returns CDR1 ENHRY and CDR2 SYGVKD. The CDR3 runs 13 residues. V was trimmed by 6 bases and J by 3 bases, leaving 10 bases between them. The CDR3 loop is CAIRRQDTDTQYF. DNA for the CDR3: TGTGCCATCAGGAGACAGGATACAGATACGCAGTATTTT.

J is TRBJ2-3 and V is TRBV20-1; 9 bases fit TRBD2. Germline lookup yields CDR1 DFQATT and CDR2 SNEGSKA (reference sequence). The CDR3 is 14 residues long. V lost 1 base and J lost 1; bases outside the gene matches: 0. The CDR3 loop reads CSARGTSGTDTQYF. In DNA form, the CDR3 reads TGCAGTGCTAGAGGGACTAGCGGCACAGATACGCAGTATTTT.

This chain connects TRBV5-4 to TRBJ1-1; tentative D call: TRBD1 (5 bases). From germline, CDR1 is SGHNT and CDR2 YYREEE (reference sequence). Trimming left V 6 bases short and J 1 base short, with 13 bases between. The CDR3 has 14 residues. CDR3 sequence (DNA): TGTGCCAGCAACCTCCAGGGTGGGAACACTGAAGCTTTCTTT. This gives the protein CASNLQGGNTEAFF.

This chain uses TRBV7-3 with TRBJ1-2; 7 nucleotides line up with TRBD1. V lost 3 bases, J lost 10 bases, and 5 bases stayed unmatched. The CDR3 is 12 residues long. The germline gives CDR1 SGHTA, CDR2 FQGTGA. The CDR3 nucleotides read TGTGCCAGCAGCTTTAATGACAGGGACTACACCTTC. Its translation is CASSFNDRDYTF. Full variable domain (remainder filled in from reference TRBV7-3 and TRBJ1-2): GAGVSQTPSNKVTEKGKYVELRCDPISGHTALYWYRQSLGQGPEFLIYFQGTGAADDSGLPNDRFFAVRPEGSVSTLKIQRTERGDSAVYLCASSFNDRDYTFGSGTRLTVV.

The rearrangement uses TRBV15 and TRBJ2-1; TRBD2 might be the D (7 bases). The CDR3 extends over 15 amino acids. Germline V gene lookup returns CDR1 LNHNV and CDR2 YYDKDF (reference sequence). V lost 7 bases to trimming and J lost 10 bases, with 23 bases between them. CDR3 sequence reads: CATISLVGGGDEQFF. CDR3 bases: TGTGCCACCATCTCTCTCGTGGGGGGGGGCGACGAGCAGTTCTTC.

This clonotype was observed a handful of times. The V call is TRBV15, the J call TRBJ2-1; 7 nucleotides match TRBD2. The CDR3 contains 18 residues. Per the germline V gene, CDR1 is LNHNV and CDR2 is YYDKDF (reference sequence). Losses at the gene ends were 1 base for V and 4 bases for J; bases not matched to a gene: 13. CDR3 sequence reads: CATSRAPILAETYNEQFF. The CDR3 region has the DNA TGTGCCACCAGCAGAGCCCCCATCCTAGCGGAGACATACAATGAGCAGTTCTTC.

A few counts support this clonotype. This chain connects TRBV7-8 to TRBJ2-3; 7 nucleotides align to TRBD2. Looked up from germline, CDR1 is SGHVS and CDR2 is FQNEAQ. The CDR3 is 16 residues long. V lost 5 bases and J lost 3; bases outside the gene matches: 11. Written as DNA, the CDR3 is TGTGCCAGCAGCCCCCATGTTCGGGGGGTTACAGATACGCAGTATTTT. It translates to CASSPHVRGVTDTQYF.

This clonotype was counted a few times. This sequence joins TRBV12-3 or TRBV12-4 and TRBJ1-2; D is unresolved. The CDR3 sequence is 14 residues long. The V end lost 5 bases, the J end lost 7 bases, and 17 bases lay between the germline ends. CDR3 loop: CASSLLTAGPGYTF. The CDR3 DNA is TGTGCCAGCAGTCTTCTCACGGCTGGGCCTGGCTACACCTTC.

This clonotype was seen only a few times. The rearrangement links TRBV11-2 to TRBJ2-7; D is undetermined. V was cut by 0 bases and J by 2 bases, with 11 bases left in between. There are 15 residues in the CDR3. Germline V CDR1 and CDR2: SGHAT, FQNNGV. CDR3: CASSLEGTLTYEQYF. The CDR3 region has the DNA TGTGCCAGCAGCTTAGAGGGAACACTGACCTACGAGCAGTACTTC.

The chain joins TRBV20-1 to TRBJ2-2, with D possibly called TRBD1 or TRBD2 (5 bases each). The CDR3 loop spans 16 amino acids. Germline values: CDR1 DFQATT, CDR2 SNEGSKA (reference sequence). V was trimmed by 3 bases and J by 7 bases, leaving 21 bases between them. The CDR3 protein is CSARSRDPRKVGELFF. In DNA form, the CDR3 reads TGCAGTGCTAGGTCCCGGGACCCGCGGAAGGTCGGGGAGCTGTTTTTT.

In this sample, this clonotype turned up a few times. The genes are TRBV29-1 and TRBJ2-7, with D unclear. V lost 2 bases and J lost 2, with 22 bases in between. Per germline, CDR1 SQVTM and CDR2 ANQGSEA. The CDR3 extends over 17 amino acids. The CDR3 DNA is TGCAGCGTTGAATGGCTCCCCGGACGGAAACCCACCTACGAGCAGTACTTC. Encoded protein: CSVEWLPGRKPTYEQYF.

The CDR3 reads CASSQGLAGVSYEQYF. CDR3 sequence (DNA): TGTGCCAGCAGCCAAGGACTAGCGGGAGTCTCCTACGAGCAGTACTTC. V and J are TRBV4-2 and TRBJ2-7; TRBD2 aligns across 12 bases. The J segment lost 0 bases and the V segment lost 1 base, leaving 1 base of the junction unmatched. The CDR3 runs to 16 residues. Germline CDR1 and CDR2: LGHNA and YNFKEQ.